A single TCR beta chain is shown here with its context. Its antigen is undetermined. Between the trimmed V and J ends, which lost 1 base and 3 bases, there was a span of 9 bases. This CDR3 has 14 residues. Germline CDR1 reads LNHDA; CDR2 reads SQIVND (reference sequence). Per the original data handling: After removing out-of-frame reads, around 2 million distinct TCRbeta sequences remained. The data were produced by immunoSEQ multiplex PCR, yet TCRdb's version contains in-frame clones alone and is incomplete. V, J and clone size reflect that table, while D and trimming were determined from the DNA. Of tens of thousands of clones in the sample, roughly three quarters were seen once. Single viable CD3+CD4+CD8-CD45RO+ cells were sorted as the memory CD4+ T cells. CD4+ T cells were isolated by positive magnetic selection. The data were taken from a study of memory CD4+ T cells and cytomegalovirus serostatus. Study outcomes and limitations: A US-trained random forest predicted CMV serostatus with median AUC 0.91. Suggested: most of the CMV-linked TCR signature lies in CD4+ memory cells.

What was sequenced was memory CD4+ T cells from blood. The V call is TRBV19, the J call TRBJ1-1; D possibly corresponds to TRBD1 (5 bases). The origin of this receptor is an adult in good health and CMV-seronegative. The CDR3 here is CASSIGGAYTEAFF. The DNA of the CDR3 is TGTGCCAGTAGTATAGGGGGCGCGTACACTGAAGCTTTCTTT.